Listed below are T cell receptor beta chains from one sample, sequenced in a study of blood T cell repertoires in COVID-19. Using immunoSEQ multiplex PCR, the repertoire was profiled, and TCRdb retains in-frame clones only, with some absent. The sample lists about 150,000 clones, 75% to 90% occurring once. Sequencing was done on a sample of peripheral blood. The source is a woman in her 70s with acute or convalescent COVID-19. Both conserved end residues are part of each CDR3. Fields, in order: V gene, clone size, J gene, D gene, CDR3 length, CDR3 protein, CDR3 DNA. The D gene is left open where the match is weak. Clone size appears in some rows only: once, few, many, or a class for an expanded clone.

v_gene: TRBV28; abundance: NA; j_gene: TRBJ1-4; d_gene: TRBD1; len: 15; CDR3aa: CASSPSSGGREKLFF; CDR3nt: TGTGCCAGCAGTCCCTCATCAGGGGGTCGAGAAAAACTGTTTTTT
v_gene: TRBV27; abundance: NA; j_gene: TRBJ2-4; d_gene: TRBD1; len: 17; CDR3aa: CASSTLQGALAKNIQYF; CDR3nt: TGTGCCAGCAGTACGTTACAGGGGGCCCTAGCCAAAAACATTCAGTACTTC
v_gene: TRBV7-6; abundance: once; j_gene: TRBJ2-1; d_gene: TRBD2; len: 15; CDR3aa: CASSPGGAGYNEQFF; CDR3nt: TGTGCCAGCAGCCCCGGGGGGGCAGGCTACAATGAGCAGTTCTTC
v_gene: TRBV15; abundance: few; j_gene: TRBJ1-2; d_gene: NA; len: 15; CDR3aa: CATSRDLADNYGYTF; CDR3nt: TGTGCCACCAGCAGAGATTTGGCGGATAACTATGGCTACACCTTC
v_gene: TRBV11-2; abundance: NA; j_gene: TRBJ1-1; d_gene: TRBD1; len: 15; CDR3aa: CASSLDRTGNTEAFF; CDR3nt: TGTGCCAGCAGCTTAGATCGGACAGGGAACACTGAAGCTTTCTTT
v_gene: TRBV4-3; abundance: NA; j_gene: TRBJ1-1; d_gene: NA; len: 14; CDR3aa: CASSPTPRDTEAFF; CDR3nt: TGCGCCAGCAGCCCGACTCCCAGGGACACTGAAGCTTTCTTT
v_gene: TRBV4-1; abundance: NA; j_gene: TRBJ1-1; d_gene: NA; len: 15; CDR3aa: CASSQGQGNREEAFF; CDR3nt: TGCGCCAGCAGCCAAGGGCAGGGGAACCGTGAAGAAGCTTTCTTT
v_gene: TRBV5-1; abundance: NA; j_gene: TRBJ1-3; d_gene: NA; len: 15; CDR3aa: CASSLAGVTGNTIYF; CDR3nt: TGCGCCAGCAGCTTGGCCGGGGTAACTGGAAACACCATATATTTT
v_gene: TRBV7-2; abundance: NA; j_gene: TRBJ2-7; d_gene: TRBD2; len: 18; CDR3aa: CASSLDLQWGGGSYEQYF; CDR3nt: TGTGCCAGCAGCTTAGATCTGCAGTGGGGCGGGGGCTCCTACGAGCAGTACTTC
v_gene: TRBV3-1/TRBV3-2; abundance: NA; j_gene: TRBJ1-4; d_gene: NA; len: 17; CDR3aa: CASSPTSRGAPNEKLFF; CDR3nt: TGTGCCAGCAGCCCAACTAGCCGGGGGGCCCCTAATGAAAAACTGTTTTTT
v_gene: TRBV7-9; abundance: NA; j_gene: TRBJ2-4; d_gene: TRBD2; len: 18; CDR3aa: CASSFPTSGGPTGNIQYF; CDR3nt: TGTGCCAGCAGCTTTCCGACTAGCGGGGGGCCTACGGGGAACATTCAGTACTTC
v_gene: TRBV19; abundance: few; j_gene: TRBJ2-2; d_gene: NA; len: 14; CDR3aa: CASSTRDILGELFF; CDR3nt: TGTGCCAGTAGTACCCGGGATATTTTAGGGGAGCTGTTTTTT
v_gene: TRBV19; abundance: NA; j_gene: TRBJ1-1; d_gene: TRBD1; len: 15; CDR3aa: CASRIITGGGTEAFF; CDR3nt: TGTGCCAGTAGAATAATAACAGGGGGTGGAACTGAAGCTTTCTTT